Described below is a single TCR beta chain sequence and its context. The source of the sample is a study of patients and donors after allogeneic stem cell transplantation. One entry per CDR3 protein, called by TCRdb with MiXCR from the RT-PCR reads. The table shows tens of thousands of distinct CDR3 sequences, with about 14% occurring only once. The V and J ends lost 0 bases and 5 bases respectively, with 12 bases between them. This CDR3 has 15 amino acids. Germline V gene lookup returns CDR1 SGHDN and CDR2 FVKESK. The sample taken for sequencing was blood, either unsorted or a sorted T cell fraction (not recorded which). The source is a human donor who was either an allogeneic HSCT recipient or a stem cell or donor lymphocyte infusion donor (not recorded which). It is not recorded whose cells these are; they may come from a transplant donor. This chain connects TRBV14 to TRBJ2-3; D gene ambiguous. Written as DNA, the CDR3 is TGTGCCAGCAGCCAAGATTCCGGGTTTGGAGATACGCAGTATTTT. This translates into CASSQDSGFGDTQYF.